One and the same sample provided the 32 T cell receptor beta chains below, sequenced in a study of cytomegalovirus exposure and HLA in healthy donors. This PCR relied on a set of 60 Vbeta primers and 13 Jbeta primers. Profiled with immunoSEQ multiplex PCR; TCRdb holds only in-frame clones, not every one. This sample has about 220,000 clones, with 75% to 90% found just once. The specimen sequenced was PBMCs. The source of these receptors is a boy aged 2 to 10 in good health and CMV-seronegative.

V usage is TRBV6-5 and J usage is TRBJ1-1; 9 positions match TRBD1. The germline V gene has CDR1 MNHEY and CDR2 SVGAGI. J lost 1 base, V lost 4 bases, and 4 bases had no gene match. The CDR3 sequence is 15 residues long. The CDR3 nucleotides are TGTGCCAGCAGTTCCACAGGGGGCGGGAACACTGAAGCTTTCTTT. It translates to CASSSTGGGNTEAFF.

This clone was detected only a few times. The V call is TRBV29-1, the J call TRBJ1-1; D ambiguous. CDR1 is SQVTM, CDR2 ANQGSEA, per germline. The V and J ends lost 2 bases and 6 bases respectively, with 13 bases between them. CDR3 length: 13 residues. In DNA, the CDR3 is TGCAGCGTTGAACGAGACCGGGGTGCTGAAGCTTTCTTT. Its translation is CSVERDRGAEAFF.

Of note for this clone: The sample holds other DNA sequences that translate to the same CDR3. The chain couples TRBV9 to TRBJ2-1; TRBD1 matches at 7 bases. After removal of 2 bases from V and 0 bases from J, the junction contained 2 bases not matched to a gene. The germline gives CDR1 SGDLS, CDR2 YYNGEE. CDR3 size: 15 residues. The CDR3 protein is CASSVGQSSYNEQFF. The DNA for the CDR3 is TGTGCCAGCAGCGTGGGACAGAGCTCCTACAATGAGCAGTTCTTC.

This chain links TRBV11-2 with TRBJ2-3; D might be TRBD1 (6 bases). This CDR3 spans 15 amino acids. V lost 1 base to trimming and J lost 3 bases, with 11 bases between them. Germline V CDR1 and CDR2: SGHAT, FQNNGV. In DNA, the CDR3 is TGTGCCAGCAGCTTAGGGTACAGGGTTACAGATACGCAGTATTTT. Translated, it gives CASSLGYRVTDTQYF.

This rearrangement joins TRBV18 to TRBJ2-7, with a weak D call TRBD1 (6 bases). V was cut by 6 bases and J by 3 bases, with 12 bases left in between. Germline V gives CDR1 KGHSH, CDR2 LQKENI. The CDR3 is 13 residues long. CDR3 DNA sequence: TGTGCCAGCTCCCCGGGACACCTCTACGAGCAGTACTTC. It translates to CASSPGHLYEQYF. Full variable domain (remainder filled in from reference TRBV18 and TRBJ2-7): NAGVMQNPRHLVRRRGQEARLRCSPMKGHSHVYWYRQLPEEGLKFMVYLQKENIIDESGMPKERFSAEFPKEGPSILRIQQVVRGDSAAYFCASSPGHLYEQYFGPGTRLTVT.

This CDR3 reads CASSYSLRGNQPQHF. DNA for the CDR3: TGTGCCAGCAGTTACTCACTGCGGGGCAATCAGCCCCAGCATTTT. This chain uses TRBV6-5 with TRBJ1-5; D uncertain. The CDR3 is 15 amino acids. CDR1 and CDR2 (germline): MNHEY, SVGAGI. V was cut by 0 bases and J by 2 bases, with 8 bases left in between.

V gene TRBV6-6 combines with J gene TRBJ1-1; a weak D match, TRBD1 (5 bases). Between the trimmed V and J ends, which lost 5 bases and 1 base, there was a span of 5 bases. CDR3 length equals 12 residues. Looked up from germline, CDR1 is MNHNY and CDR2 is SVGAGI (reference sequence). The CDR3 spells CASSTGNTEAFF. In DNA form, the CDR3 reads TGTGCCAGCAGTACAGGGAACACTGAAGCTTTCTTT.

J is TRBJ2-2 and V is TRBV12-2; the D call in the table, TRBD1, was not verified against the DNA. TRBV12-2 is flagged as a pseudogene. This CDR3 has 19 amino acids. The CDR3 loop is CASRLAGTGGLWNTGELFF. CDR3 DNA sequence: TGTGCAAGTCGCTTAGCGGGGACAGGGGGCTTGTGGAACACCGGGGAGCTGTTTTTT.

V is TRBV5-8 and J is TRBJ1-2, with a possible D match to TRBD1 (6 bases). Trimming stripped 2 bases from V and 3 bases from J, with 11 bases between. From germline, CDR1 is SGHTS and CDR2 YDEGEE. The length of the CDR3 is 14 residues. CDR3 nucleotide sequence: TGTGCCAGCAGCTTCCGGGACACCGACTATGGCTACACCTTC. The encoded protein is CASSFRDTDYGYTF.

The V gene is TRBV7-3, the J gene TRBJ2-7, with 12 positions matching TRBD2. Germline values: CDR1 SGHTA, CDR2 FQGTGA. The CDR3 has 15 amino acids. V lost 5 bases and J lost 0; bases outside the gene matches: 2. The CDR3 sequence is CASSQTSGGSYEQYF. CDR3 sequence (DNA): TGTGCCAGCAGCCAGACTAGCGGGGGCTCCTACGAGCAGTACTTC.

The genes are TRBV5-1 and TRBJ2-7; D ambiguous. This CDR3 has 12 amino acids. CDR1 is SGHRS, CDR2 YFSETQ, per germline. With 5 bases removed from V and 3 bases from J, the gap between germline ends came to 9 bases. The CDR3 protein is CASSQNYYEQYF. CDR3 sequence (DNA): TGCGCCAGCAGTCAGAACTACTACGAGCAGTACTTC.

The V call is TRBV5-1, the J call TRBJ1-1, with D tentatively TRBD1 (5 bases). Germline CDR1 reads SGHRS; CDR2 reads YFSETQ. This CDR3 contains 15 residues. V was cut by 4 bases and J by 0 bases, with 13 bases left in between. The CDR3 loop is CASSPIDSMNTEAFF. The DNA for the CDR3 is TGCGCCAGCAGCCCGATCGACAGCATGAACACTGAAGCTTTCTTT.

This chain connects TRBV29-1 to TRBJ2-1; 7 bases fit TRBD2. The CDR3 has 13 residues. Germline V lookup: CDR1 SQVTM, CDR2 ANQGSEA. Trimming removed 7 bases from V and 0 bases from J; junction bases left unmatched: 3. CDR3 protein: CSGSGRSYNEQFF. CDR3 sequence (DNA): TGCAGCGGTAGCGGGCGCTCCTACAATGAGCAGTTCTTC.

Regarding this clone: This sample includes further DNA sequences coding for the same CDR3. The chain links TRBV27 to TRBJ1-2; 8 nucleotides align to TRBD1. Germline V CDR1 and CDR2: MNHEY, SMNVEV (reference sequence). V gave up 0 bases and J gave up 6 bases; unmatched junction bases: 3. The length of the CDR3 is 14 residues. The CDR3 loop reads CASSLSGQGNGYTF. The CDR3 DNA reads TGTGCCAGCAGTTTATCAGGACAGGGCAATGGCTACACCTTC.

CDR3 sequence reads: CASSPPRGQNTEAFF. The CDR3 bases are TGTGCCAGCAGCCCCCCTCGCGGACAGAACACTGAAGCTTTCTTT. The rearrangement uses TRBV9 and TRBJ1-1; tentative D call: TRBD1 (5 bases). The CDR3 extends over 15 amino acids. With 4 bases removed from V and 1 base from J, the gap between germline ends came to 14 bases. The germline CDR1 and CDR2 sequences are SGDLS and YYNGEE.

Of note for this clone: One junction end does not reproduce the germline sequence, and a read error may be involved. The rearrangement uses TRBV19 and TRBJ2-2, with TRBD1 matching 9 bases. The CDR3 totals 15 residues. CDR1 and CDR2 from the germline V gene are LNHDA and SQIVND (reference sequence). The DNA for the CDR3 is TGTGCCAGGGAGGGACAGGGCTCCTCCACCGGGGACGGGGTTTTT. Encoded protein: CAREGQGSSTGDGVF.

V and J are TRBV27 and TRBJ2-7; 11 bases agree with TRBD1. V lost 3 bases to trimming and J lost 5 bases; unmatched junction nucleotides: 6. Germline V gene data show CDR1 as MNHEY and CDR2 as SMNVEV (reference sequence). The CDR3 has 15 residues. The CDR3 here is CASSFNRDRGNEQYF. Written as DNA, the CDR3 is TGTGCCAGCAGTTTCAACCGGGACAGGGGGAACGAGCAGTACTTC.

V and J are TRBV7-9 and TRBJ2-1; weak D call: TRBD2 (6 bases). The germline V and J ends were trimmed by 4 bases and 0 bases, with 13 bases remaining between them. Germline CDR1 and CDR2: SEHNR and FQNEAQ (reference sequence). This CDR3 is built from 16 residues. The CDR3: CASSSLAEHSYNEQFF. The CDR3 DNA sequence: TGTGCCAGCAGCTCCTTAGCGGAACACTCCTACAATGAGCAGTTCTTC. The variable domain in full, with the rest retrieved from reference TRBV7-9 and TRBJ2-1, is DTGVSQNPRHKITKRGQNVTFRCDPISEHNRLYWYRQTLGQGPEFLTYFQNEAQLEKSRLLSDRFSAERPKGSFSTLEIQRTEQGDSAMYLCASSSLAEHSYNEQFFGPGTRLTVL.

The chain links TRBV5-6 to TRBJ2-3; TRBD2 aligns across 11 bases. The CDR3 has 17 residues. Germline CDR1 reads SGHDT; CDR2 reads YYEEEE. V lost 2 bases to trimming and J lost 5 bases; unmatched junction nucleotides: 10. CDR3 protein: CASSFTSGSGNGDTQYF. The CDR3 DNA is TGTGCCAGCAGCTTCACTAGCGGGAGTGGGAATGGAGATACGCAGTATTTT.

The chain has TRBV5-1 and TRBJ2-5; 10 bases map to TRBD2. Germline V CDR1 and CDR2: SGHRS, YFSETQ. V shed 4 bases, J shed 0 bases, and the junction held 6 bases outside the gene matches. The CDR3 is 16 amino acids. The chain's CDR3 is CASSLGLASHQETQYF. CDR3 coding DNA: TGCGCCAGCAGCCTGGGACTAGCGAGCCACCAAGAGACCCAGTACTTC.

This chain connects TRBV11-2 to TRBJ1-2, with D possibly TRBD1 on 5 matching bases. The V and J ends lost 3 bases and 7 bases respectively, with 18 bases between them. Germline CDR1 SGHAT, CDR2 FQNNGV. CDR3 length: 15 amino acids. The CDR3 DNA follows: TGTGCCAGCAGCTTCCACGACCAGGGCAACCGTGGCTACACCTTC. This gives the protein CASSFHDQGNRGYTF.

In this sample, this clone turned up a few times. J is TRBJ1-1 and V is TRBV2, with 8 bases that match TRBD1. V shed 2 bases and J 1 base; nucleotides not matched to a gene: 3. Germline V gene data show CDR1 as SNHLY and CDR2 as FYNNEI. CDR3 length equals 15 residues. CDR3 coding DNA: TGTGCCAGCAGTGAATCCGGGACAGGGAACACTGAAGCTTTCTTT. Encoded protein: CASSESGTGNTEAFF.

For the CDR3, the DNA is TGTGCCTGGAGTGGGACTAGCGGGGGGCATGAGCAGTTCTTC. Translating gives CAWSGTSGGHEQFF. The chain links TRBV30 to TRBJ2-1; 14 nucleotides line up with TRBD2. Germline V gene lookup returns CDR1 GTSNPN and CDR2 SVGIG (reference sequence). The CDR3 sequence is 14 residues long. V was pared by 1 base and J by 8 bases, with 1 base of the junction left unmatched.

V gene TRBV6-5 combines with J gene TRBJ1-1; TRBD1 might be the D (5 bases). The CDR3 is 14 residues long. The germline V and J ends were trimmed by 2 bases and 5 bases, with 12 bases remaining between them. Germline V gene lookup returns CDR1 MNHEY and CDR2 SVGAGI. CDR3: CASSYLAGGTEAFF. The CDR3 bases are TGTGCCAGCAGTTACCTCGCGGGGGGTACTGAAGCTTTCTTT.

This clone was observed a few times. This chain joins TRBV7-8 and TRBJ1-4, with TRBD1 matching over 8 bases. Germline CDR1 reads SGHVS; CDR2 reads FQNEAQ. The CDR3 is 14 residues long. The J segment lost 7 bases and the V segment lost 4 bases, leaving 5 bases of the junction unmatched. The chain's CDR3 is CASSSTGGGEKLFF. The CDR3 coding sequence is TGTGCCAGCAGCTCTACAGGGGGTGGTGAAAAACTGTTTTTT. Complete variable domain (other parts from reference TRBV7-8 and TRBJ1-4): GAGVSQSPRYKVAKRGQDVALRCDPISGHVSLFWYQQALGQGPEFLTYFQNEAQLDKSGLPSDRFFAERPEGSVSTLKIQRTQQEDSAVYLCASSSTGGGEKLFFGSGTQLSVL.

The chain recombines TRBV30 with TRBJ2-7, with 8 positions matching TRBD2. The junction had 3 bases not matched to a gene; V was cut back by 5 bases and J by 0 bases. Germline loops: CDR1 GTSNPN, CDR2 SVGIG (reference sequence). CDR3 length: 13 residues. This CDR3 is CAWQRGSSYEQYF. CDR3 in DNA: TGTGCCTGGCAGCGGGGGAGCTCCTACGAGCAGTACTTC.

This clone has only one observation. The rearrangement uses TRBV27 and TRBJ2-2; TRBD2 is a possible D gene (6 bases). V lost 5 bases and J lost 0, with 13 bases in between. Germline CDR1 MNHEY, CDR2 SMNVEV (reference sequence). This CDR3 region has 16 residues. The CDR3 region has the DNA TGTGCCAGCAGTCTCCCCGGAGGGGCGAACACCGGGGAGCTGTTTTTT. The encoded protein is CASSLPGGANTGELFF.

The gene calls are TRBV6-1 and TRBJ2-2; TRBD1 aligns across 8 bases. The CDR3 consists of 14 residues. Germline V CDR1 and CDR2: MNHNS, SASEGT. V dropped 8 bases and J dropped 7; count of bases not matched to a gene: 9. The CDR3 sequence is CASLNTGGRGELFF. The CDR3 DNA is TGTGCCAGCCTAAATACAGGGGGTCGCGGGGAGCTGTTTTTT.

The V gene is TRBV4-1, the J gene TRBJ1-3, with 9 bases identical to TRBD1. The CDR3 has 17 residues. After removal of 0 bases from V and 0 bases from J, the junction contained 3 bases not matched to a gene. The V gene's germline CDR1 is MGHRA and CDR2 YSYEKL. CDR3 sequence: CASSQEGTGNSGNTIYF. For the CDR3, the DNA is TGCGCCAGCAGCCAAGAGGGGACAGGGAACTCTGGAAACACCATATATTTT.

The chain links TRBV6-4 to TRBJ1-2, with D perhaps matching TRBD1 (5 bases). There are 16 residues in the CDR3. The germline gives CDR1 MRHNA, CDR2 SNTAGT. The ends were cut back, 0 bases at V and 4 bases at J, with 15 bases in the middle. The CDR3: CASSDSGTRGPYGYTF. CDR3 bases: TGTGCCAGCAGTGACTCCGGTACAAGGGGCCCCTATGGCTACACCTTC.

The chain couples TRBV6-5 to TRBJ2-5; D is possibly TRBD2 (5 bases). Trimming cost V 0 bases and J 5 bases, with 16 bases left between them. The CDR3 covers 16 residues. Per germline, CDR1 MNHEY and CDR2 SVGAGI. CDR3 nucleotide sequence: TGTGCCAGCAGTTACTCGCTCTTTGCTAGCTGGGAGACCCAGTACTTC. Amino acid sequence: CASSYSLFASWETQYF.

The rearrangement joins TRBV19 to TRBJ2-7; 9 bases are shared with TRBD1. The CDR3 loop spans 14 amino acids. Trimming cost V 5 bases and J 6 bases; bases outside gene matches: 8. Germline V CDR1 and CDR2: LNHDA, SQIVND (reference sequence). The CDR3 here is CASSSRDRVGEQYF. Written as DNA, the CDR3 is TGTGCCAGTAGTTCCCGGGACAGGGTAGGCGAGCAGTACTTC. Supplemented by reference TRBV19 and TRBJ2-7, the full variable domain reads DGGITQSPKYLFRKEGQNVTLSCEQNLNHDAMYWYRQDPGQGLRLIYYSQIVNDFQKGDIAEGYSVSREKKESFPLTVTSAQKNPTAFYLCASSSRDRVGEQYFGPGTRLTVT.